A selection of T cell receptor beta chains follows, all from one sample in a study of PD-1 blockade in classical Hodgkin lymphoma. This table comes from immunoSEQ multiplex PCR, and its TCRdb copy is limited to in-frame clones, with some not included. The sample comprises some 86,000 clones, just over 90% of which are singletons, and 2.9% rests with the top ten. The material was peripheral blood mononuclear cells (PBMCs), obtained before the fourth cycle of nivolumab. These TCRs come from a human donor with classical Hodgkin lymphoma. Both conserved end residues are part of each CDR3. The D gene is left open where the match is weak. Clone size is shown for a subset of rows, as once, few, many or a class of expanded clone.

>TRBV7-9|TRBJ1-1|TRBD1|.
TGTGCCAGCAGCCACCTCGGGACAGGGGGGACTGAAGCTTTCTTT
CASSHLGTGGTEAFF
>TRBV6-5|TRBJ2-7|.|.
TGTGCCAGCAGTTACGGGGTTCTCGACGAGCAGTACTTC
CASSYGVLDEQYF
>TRBV19|TRBJ1-1|.|medium-sized
TGTGCCAGTAGACCAATCTTGGGTGGTGGGACTGAAGCTTTCTTT
CASRPILGGGTEAFF
>TRBV29-1|TRBJ1-4|.|.
TGCAGCGCTCAATTTTCCGCAACTAATGAAAAACTGTTTTTT
CSAQFSATNEKLFF
>TRBV30|TRBJ2-5|TRBD2|.
TGTGCCTGGAGTACGGGGGGGTCGGCCCAGTACTTC
CAWSTGGSAQYF
>TRBV7-2|TRBJ1-6|TRBD1|.
TGTGCCAGCAGCTTAGAGGGACAGGGGGCAGGTAATTCACCCCTCCACTTT
CASSLEGQGAGNSPLHF
>TRBV30|TRBJ1-1|TRBD1|.
TGTGCCTGGACATCAGGGGGAGTCTCCTCATGGTTCAGCTCGTCGTTT
CAWTSGGVSSWFSSSF
>TRBV7-9|TRBJ1-2|.|.
TGTGCCAGCAGCTTAGCGTATTCGGGGCAGGACTATGGCTACACCTTC
CASSLAYSGQDYGYTF
>TRBV11-1|TRBJ2-5|.|.
TGTGCCAGCAGCTTATTTAGTGGGGGGAGGGAGACCCAGTACTTC
CASSLFSGGRETQYF
>TRBV19|TRBJ2-3|.|.
TGTGCCAGTAGTTCAGGATCTAGCACAGATACGCAGTATTTT
CASSSGSSTDTQYF
>TRBV7-9|TRBJ2-2|.|.
TGTGCCAGCAGCTTCGTAGGACAGCGAGGATCCGGGGAGCTGTTTTTT
CASSFVGQRGSGELFF
>TRBV7-3|TRBJ2-2|.|few
TGTGCCAGCAGCCCGGGACCCACGAACACCGGGGAGCTGTTTTTT
CASSPGPTNTGELFF
>TRBV5-6|TRBJ1-5|.|.
TGTGCCAGCACCCTGGGGGGGGGTCATCAGCCCCAGCATTTT
CASTLGGGHQPQHF
>TRBV15|TRBJ1-2|.|.
TGTGCCACCAGCAGAGGGACGTATGGCTACACCTTC
CATSRGTYGYTF
>TRBV2|TRBJ1-6|.|few
TGTGCCAGCAGTGAAGCAACAGGGCCCAATTCACCCCTCCACTTT
CASSEATGPNSPLHF
>TRBV6-5|TRBJ1-2|.|.
TGTGCCAGCAGGAGACAGGACCCTAATGGCTACACCTTC
CASRRQDPNGYTF
>TRBV27|TRBJ2-7|.|.
TGTGCCAGCAGCTTCGCGGACCAAACCTACGAGCAGTACTTC
CASSFADQTYEQYF
>TRBV6-1|TRBJ1-2|.|.
TGTGCCAGCAGTGAATTGAGGGACTATGGCTACACCTTC
CASSELRDYGYTF
>TRBV15|TRBJ1-5|.|.
TGTGCCGCCACTACAGGGCATCAGCCCCAGCATTTT
CAATTGHQPQHF
>TRBV10-1|TRBJ2-7|.|once
TGCGCCAGCAGTGAGGCCCCAGGGGGGGGATACGAGCAGTACTTC
CASSEAPGGGYEQYF